Following are 5 T cell receptor beta chains from one sample sequenced in a study of T cell changes during pregnancy in multiple sclerosis (dated by TCRdb to the late 2010s). Libraries came from the immunoSEQ multiplex PCR assay. TCRdb took over this immuneACCESS table, retaining in-frame rearrangements with V and J assigned. Such tables are incomplete; in checked studies, under half of the missing clones stem from an unresolved V gene, and the remainder is unexplained. Present in this sample are some 96,000 clones, roughly 90% of which were seen just once. Together, the top ten hold 1.9% of the sample. Sequenced material: peripheral blood, taken after pregnancy. The receptors here all came from a female donor with multiple sclerosis, enrolled in a pregnancy study.

V usage is TRBV19 and J usage is TRBJ2-5, with D possibly TRBD2 on 6 matching bases. Germline V gives CDR1 LNHDA, CDR2 SQIVND (reference sequence). Between the trimmed V and J ends, which lost 6 bases and 5 bases, there was a span of 22 bases. The CDR3 has 16 amino acids. The CDR3: CASRPLGLALGETQYF. CDR3 sequence (DNA): TGTGCCAGTAGACCTTTGGGGCTAGCGCTCGGGGAGACCCAGTACTTC.

This sequence joins TRBV5-6 and TRBJ2-7; 7 nucleotides line up with TRBD2. The CDR3 runs 14 residues. Germline loops: CDR1 SGHDT, CDR2 YYEEEE. Trimming cost V 2 bases and J 2 bases; bases outside gene matches: 4. CDR3: CASSLTGTTYEQYF. The CDR3 nucleotides read TGTGCCAGCAGCTTAACCGGGACTACCTACGAGCAGTACTTC.

CDR3 in DNA: TGTGCCAGCAGACTCACACAGGGGAGTTCTATGATGCCTGAAGCTTTCTTT. This codes for CASRLTQGSSMMPEAFF. The J gene is TRBJ1-1, the V gene TRBV6-4, with 7 bases matching TRBD1. V lost 6 bases, J lost 6 bases, and 19 bases stayed unmatched. Germline CDR1 is MRHNA and CDR2 is SNTAGT. The CDR3 has 17 amino acids.

The chain carries TRBV29-1 and TRBJ2-3; D might be TRBD2 (6 bases). The V end was cut by 4 bases, the J end by 3 bases, with 17 bases between. CDR1 is SQVTM, CDR2 ANQGSEA, per germline. The CDR3 has 15 residues. CDR3 sequence: CSVVVGWGVTDTQYF. The CDR3 DNA follows: TGCAGCGTTGTGGTGGGATGGGGGGTAACAGATACGCAGTATTTT.

This clone was seen a few times. V and J are TRBV9 and TRBJ2-3, with 13 bases aligning to TRBD2. Germline trimming cut 3 bases from V and 5 bases from J; bases unmatched to any gene: 3. The CDR3 has 15 residues. Germline values: CDR1 SGDLS, CDR2 YYNGEE. CDR3 DNA sequence: TGTGCCAGCAGCGAACTAGCGGGAGGGATAGATACGCAGTATTTT. Protein: CASSELAGGIDTQYF.